The present T cell receptor (beta chain) was sequenced within a study of cytomegalovirus exposure and HLA in healthy donors. Whole-study results and caveats: Across HLA loci, a later analysis found differing TCR association rates, with DRB1 most and HLA-C fewest. Some public TCRs appeared in many individuals, while most sequences were rare.

The CDR3 consists of 17 residues. The germline V and J ends were trimmed by 1 base and 3 bases, with 18 bases remaining between them. Per the germline V gene, CDR1 is SGHVS and CDR2 is FQNEAQ. PCR involved 60 Vbeta and 13 Jbeta primers. Sequencing used immunoSEQ multiplex PCR; TCRdb keeps in-frame clones, though not all of them. The sample lists around 93,000 clones, 82% occurring once. Turning to this clone: Its antigen is currently unknown.

V is TRBV7-8 and J is TRBJ1-1, with D maybe TRBD1 (6 bases). Material: PBMCs. This sequence was found in a man over 45 in good health and CMV-seronegative. The CDR3 loop reads CASSLDWGQGIYTEAFF. The DNA for the CDR3 is TGTGCCAGCAGCTTAGACTGGGGGCAGGGGATTTACACTGAAGCTTTCTTT.